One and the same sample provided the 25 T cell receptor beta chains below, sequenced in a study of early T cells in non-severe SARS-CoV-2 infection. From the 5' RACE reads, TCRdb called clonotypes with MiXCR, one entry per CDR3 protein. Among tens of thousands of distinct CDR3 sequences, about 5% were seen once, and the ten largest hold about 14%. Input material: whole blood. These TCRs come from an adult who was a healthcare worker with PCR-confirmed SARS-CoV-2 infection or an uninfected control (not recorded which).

CDR3 protein: CASSLNRGTYGYTF. The CDR3 bases are TGTGCCAGCAGCTTAAACAGGGGGACCTATGGCTACACCTTC. The V gene is TRBV3-1, the J gene TRBJ1-2; TRBD1 matches 8 bases. There are 14 residues in the CDR3. Germline CDR1 LGHDT, CDR2 YNNKEL (reference sequence). V lost 5 bases to trimming and J lost 4 bases; unmatched junction nucleotides: 6.

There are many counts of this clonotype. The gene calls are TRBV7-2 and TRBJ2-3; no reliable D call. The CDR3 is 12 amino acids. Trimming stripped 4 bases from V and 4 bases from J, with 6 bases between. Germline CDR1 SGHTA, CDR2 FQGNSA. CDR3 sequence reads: CASSSRPDTQYF. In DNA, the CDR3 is TGTGCCAGCAGCTCACGCCCAGATACGCAGTATTTT.

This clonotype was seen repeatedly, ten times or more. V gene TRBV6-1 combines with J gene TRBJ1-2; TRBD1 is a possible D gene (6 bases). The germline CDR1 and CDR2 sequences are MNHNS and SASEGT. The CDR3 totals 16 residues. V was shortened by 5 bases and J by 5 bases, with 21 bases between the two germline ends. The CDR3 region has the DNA TGTGCCAGCAGTTGGACAGCTGCGAGCAATCTTTATGGCTACACCTTC. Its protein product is CASSWTAASNLYGYTF.

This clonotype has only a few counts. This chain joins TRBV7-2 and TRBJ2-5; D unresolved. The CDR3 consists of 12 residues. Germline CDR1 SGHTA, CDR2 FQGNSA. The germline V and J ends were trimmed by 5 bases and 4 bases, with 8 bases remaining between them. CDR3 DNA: TGTGCCAGCAGCCCTACCCCAGAGACCCAGTACTTC. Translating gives CASSPTPETQYF.

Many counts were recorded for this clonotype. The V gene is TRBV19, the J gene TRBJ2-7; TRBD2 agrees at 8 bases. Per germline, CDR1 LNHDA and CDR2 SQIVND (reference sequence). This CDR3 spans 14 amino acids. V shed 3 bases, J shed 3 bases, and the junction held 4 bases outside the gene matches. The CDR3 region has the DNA TGTGCCAGTAGTATTTTGGCGGGGGGCTACGAGCAGTACTTC. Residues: CASSILAGGYEQYF.

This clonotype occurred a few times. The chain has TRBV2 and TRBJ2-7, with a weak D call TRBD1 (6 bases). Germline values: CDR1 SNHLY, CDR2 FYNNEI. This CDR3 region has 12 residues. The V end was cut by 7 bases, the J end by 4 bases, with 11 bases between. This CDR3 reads CASTGQKYEQYF. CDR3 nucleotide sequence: TGTGCCAGCACGGGACAAAAATACGAGCAGTACTTC.

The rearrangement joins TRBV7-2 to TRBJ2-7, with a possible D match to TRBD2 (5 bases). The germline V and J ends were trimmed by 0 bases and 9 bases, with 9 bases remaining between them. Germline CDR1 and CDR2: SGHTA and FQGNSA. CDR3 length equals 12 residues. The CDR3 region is CASSLAREWQYF. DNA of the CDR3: TGTGCCAGCAGCTTAGCGAGGGAATGGCAGTACTTC. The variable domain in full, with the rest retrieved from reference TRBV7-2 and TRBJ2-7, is GAGVSQSPSNKVTEKGKDVELRCDPISGHTALYWYRQSLGQGLEFLIYFQGNSAPDKSGLPSDRFSAERTGGSVSTLTIQRTQQEDSAVYLCASSLAREWQYFGPGTRLTVT.

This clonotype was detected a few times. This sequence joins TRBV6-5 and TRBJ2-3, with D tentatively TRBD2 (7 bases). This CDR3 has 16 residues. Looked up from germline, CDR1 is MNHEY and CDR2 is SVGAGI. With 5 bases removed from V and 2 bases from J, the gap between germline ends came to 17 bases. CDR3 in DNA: TGTGCCAGCAGTGACCGGGGGGCCGGGCACACAGATACGCAGTATTTT. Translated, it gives CASSDRGAGHTDTQYF.

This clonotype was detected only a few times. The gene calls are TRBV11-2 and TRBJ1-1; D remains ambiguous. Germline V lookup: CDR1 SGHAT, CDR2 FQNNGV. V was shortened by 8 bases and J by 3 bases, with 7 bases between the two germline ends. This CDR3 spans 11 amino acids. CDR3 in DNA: TGTGCCAGCCAAGGGCACACTGAAGCTTTCTTT. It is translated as CASQGHTEAFF.

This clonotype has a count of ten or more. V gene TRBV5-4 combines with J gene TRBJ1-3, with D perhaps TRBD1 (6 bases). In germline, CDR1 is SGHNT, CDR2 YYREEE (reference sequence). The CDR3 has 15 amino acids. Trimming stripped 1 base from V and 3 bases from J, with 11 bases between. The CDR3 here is CASSLSNRVGNTIYF. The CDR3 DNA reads TGTGCCAGCAGCTTGAGCAACAGGGTTGGAAACACCATATATTTT.

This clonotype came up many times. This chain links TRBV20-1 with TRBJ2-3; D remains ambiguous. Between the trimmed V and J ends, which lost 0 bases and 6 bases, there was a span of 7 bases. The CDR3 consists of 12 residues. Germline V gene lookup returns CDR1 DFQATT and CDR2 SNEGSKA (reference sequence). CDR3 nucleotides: TGCAGTGCTAGAGATTTTGTGGATACGCAGTATTTT. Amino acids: CSARDFVDTQYF.

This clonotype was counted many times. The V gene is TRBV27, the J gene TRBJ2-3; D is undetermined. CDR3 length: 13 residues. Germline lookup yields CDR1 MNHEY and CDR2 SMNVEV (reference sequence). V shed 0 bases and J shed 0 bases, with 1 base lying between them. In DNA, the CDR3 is TGTGCCAGCAGTTTATCCAGCACAGATACGCAGTATTTT. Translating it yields CASSLSSTDTQYF.

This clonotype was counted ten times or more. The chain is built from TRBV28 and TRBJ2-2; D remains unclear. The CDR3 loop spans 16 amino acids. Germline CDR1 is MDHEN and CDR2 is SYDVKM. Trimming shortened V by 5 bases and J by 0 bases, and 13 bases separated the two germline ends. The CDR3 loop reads CASSLPGRSNTGELFF. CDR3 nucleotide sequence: TGTGCCAGCAGTCTCCCCGGGCGGTCGAACACCGGGGAGCTGTTTTTT.

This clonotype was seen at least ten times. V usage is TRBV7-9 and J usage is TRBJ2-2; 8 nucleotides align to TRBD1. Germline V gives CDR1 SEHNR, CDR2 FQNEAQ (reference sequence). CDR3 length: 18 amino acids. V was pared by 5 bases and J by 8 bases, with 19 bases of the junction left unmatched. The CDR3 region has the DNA TGTGCCAGCAGCGGCCAGGCGACAGGGGCGCTCTCTTCAGGGGAGCTGTTTTTT. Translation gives CASSGQATGALSSGELFF.

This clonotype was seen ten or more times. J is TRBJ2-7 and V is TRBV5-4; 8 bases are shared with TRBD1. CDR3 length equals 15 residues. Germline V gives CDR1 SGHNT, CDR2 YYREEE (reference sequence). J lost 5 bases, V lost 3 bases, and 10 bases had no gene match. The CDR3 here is CASSSFGQGSDEQYF. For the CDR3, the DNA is TGTGCCAGCAGCTCCTTTGGACAGGGTTCCGACGAGCAGTACTTC. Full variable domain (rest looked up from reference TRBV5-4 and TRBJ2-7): ETGVTQSPTHLIKTRGQQVTLRCSSQSGHNTVSWYQQALGQGPQFIFQYYREEENGRGNFPPRFSGLQFPNYSSELNVNALELDDSALYLCASSSFGQGSDEQYFGPGTRLTVT.

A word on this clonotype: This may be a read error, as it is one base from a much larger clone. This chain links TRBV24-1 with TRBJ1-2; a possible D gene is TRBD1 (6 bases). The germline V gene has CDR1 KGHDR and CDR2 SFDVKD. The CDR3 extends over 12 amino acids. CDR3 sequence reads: CATSDTVGGYAF. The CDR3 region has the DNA TGTGCCACCAGTGATACCGTTGGGGGCTACGCCTTC.

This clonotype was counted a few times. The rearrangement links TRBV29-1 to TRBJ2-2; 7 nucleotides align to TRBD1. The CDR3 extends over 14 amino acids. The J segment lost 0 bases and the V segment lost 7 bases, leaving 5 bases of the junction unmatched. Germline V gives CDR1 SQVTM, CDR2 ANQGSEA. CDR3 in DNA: TGCAGCGCCGTCGGGACAGCGAACACCGGGGAGCTGTTTTTT. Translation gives CSAVGTANTGELFF.

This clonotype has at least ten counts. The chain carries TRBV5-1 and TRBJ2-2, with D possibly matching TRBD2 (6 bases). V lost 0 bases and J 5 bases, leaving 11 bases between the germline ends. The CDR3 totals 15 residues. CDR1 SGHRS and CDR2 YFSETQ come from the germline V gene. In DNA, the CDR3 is TGCGCCAGCAGCTTGGCGTCAGCGGGTACCGGGGAGCTGTTTTTT. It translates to CASSLASAGTGELFF.

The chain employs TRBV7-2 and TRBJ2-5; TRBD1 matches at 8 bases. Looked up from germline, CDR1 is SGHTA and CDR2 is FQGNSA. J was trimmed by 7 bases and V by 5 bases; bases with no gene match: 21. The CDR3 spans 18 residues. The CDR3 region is CASSAGQGPGAFRGTQYF. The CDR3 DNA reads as TGTGCCAGCAGCGCTGGACAGGGACCGGGGGCCTTTCGCGGGACCCAGTACTTC.

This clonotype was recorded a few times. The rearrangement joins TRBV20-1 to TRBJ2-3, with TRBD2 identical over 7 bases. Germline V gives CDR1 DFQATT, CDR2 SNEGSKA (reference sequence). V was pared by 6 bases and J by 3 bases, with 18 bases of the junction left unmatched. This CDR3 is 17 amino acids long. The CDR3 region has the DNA TGCAGTGCGGGGCGGCGCGAGCGGGGAAGGGGTACAGATACGCAGTATTTT. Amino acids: CSAGRRERGRGTDTQYF.

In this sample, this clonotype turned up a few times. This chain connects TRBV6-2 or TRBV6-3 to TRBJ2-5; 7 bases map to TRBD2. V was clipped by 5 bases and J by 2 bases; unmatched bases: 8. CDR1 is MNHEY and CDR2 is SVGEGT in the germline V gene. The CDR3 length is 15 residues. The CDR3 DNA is TGTGCCAGCAGTCCCGGGAGGCTCAATCAAGAGACCCAGTACTTC. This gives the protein CASSPGRLNQETQYF.

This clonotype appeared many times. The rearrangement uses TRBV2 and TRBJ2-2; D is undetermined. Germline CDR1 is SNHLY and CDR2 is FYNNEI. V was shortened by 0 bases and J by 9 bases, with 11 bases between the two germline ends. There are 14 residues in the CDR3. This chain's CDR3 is CASSEALPARELFF. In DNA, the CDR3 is TGTGCCAGCAGTGAAGCTCTACCGGCCCGGGAGCTGTTTTTT. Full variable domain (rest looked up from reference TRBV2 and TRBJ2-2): EPEVTQTPSHQVTQMGQEVILRCVPISNHLYFYWYRQILGQKVEFLVSFYNNEISEKSEIFDDQFSVERPDGSNFTLKIRSTKLEDSAMYFCASSEALPARELFFGEGSRLTVL.

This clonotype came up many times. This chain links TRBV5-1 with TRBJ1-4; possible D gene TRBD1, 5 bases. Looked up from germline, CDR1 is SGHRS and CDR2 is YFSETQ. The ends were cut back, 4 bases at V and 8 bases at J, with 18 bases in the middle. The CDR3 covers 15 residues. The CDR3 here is CASSRNQGREEKLFF. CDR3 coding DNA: TGCGCCAGCAGCCGGAATCAGGGAAGGGAGGAAAAACTGTTTTTT. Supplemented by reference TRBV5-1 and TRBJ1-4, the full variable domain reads KAGVTQTPRYLIKTRGQQVTLSCSPISGHRSVSWYQQTPGQGLQFLFEYFSETQRNKGNFPGRFSGRQFSNSRSEMNVSTLELGDSALYLCASSRNQGREEKLFFGSGTQLSVL.

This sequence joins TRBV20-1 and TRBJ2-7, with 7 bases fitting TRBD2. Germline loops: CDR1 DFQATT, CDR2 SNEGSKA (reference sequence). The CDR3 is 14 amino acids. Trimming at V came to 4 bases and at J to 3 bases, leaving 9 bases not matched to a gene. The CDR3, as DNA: TGCAGTGCTAAGCGTCCCGGGACTATCTACGAGCAGTACTTC. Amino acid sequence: CSAKRPGTIYEQYF.

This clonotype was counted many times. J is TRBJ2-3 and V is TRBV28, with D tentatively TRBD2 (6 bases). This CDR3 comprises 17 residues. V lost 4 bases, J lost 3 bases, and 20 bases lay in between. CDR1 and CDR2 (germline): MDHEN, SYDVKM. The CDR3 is CASSSPTVGGSTDTQYF. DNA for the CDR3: TGTGCCAGCAGTTCCCCGACGGTGGGGGGATCGACAGATACGCAGTATTTT.